The clone carrying this T cell receptor (beta chain) has ten or more counts. Its target is unknown. Germline CDR1 and CDR2: MNHNS and SASEGT. Deletions cut 10 bases from V and 4 bases from J, with 12 bases between. The CDR3 has 12 amino acids. TCRdb re-called the multiplex PCR reads through MiXCR, storing one row per CDR3 protein. The sample holds 90,000 to 120,000 distinct CDR3 sequences; about 20% are singletons and the top ten take around 1.3%. This specimen belongs to a study of breast tumors, draining lymph nodes, adjacent tissues. Study observations and caveats: Luminal-like breast cancer showed significantly greater tumor-nontumor repertoire similarity than basal-like breast cancer did. Tumor TCR diversity was below lymph nodes but above nontumor tissue. Data only fit, rather than demonstrated, lymph node origin of most tumor T cells.

Samples came from axillary lymph nodes draining the breast cancer. This receptor was obtained from a female donor with breast cancer. Some clones in this sample may be carry-over from other donors' samples. The V and J genes are TRBV6-1 and TRBJ2-3, with D uncertain. Sequencing input: axillary lymph node tissue. The CDR3 DNA reads TGTGCCACTATCCAATGGGCAGATACGCAGTATTTT. Amino acid sequence: CATIQWADTQYF.